The sequence of this T cell receptor (beta chain) was determined in a study of blood T cell repertoires in COVID-19. The overall study: The origin of the acute and convalescent COVID-19 samples was the United States, Italy and Spain.

Seattle patients were enrolled during active infection and followed longitudinally. Clones were sequenced by immunoSEQ multiplex PCR, and TCRdb holds only the in-frame ones, with some missing. The data show 150,000 to 190,000 clones, approximately 85% seen once. Germline CDR1 and CDR2: SGHAT and FQNNGV. V lost 1 base, J lost 9 bases, and 6 bases stayed unmatched. The CDR3 totals 16 residues. The sample was peripheral blood. This sequence was found in a woman aged 60-75 years with COVID-19, enrolled during active disease. V usage is TRBV11-2 and J usage is TRBJ1-6; 10 bases match TRBD1. CDR3 in DNA: TGTGCCAGCAGCTTAGGGGGTTGGACAGGGGGTTCACCCCTCCACTTT. This codes for CASSLGGWTGGSPLHF.